Each of the 21 T cell receptor beta chains below was sequenced from the same sample in a study of circulating CD8 cells and anti-PD-1 response in melanoma (dated by TCRdb to the early 2020s). Using a BD FACSAria II cell sorter, four subsets defined by PD-1 and/or TIGIT were sorted out of live CD3+CD8+TCRalphabeta+ cells. Sequencing took place on a NextSeq 500. TCR libraries were prepared from about 16 ng of total RNA with the QIAseq Immune Repertoire RNA Library Kit, Human TCR Panel. TCRdb reanalyzed the raw reads on its own, using fastp at Q25 for trimming and MiXCR for clone calling, and kept in-frame beta chains. One record per CDR3 amino acid sequence lists the most common genes and DNA. This sample has 2,000 to 2,500 distinct CDR3 sequences in its table, and less than 7% of those were observed once. Roughly 3% of the sample goes to the ten largest clones. Here the sequenced sample was CD8+ T cells from PBMCs, taken at baseline or after one month of anti-PD-1 therapy (not recorded which). These receptors all come from a human donor with melanoma.

This clonotype rates as medium-sized. V and J are TRBV19 and TRBJ2-1, with 16 bases matching TRBD2. The CDR3 length is 15 residues. CDR1 LNHDA and CDR2 SQIVND come from the germline V gene (reference sequence). Unmatched junction bases numbered 3, after V lost 4 bases and J lost 9 bases. The CDR3 spells CASSTGLAGGTEQFF. For the CDR3, the DNA is TGTGCCAGTAGTACGGGACTAGCGGGGGGGACTGAGCAGTTCTTC.

By share of the sample, this clonotype is medium-sized. The chain's CDR3 is CASSFGGGRETQYF. The CDR3 DNA follows: TGTGCCAGCAGCTTCGGAGGGGGGCGGGAGACCCAGTACTTC. This chain uses TRBV5-4 with TRBJ2-5; D possibly uses TRBD1 or TRBD2 (6 bases each). CDR1 is SGHNT and CDR2 is YYREEE in the germline V gene (reference sequence). V was shortened by 2 bases and J by 5 bases, with 13 bases between the two germline ends. The CDR3 consists of 14 residues.

By sample share, this clonotype is medium-sized. The V call is TRBV12-3 or TRBV12-4, the J call TRBJ2-1; 11 bases agree with TRBD2. V lost 2 bases to trimming and J lost 4 bases; unmatched junction nucleotides: 10. The CDR3 runs to 18 residues. CDR3 residues: CASSLPSGTSGSYNEQFF. CDR3 bases: TGTGCCAGCAGTTTACCCTCGGGGACTAGCGGTTCGTACAATGAGCAGTTCTTC.

In this sample, this clonotype is medium-sized (0.01 to 0.1%). The genes are TRBV19 and TRBJ2-1; D might be TRBD1 (7 bases). CDR1 is LNHDA, CDR2 SQIVND, per germline (reference sequence). Trimming removed 8 bases at V and 4 bases at J, with 12 bases between. There are 13 residues in the CDR3. The DNA of the CDR3 is TGTGCCAGTGCGGCAGGGGGGTACAATGAGCAGTTCTTC. Its protein is CASAAGGYNEQFF.

Comment on this clonotype: A far larger clone is a single base away, which makes a read error likely. This chain uses TRBV20-1 with TRBJ2-1; 11 bases align to TRBD1. CDR1 is DFQATT, CDR2 SNEGSKA, per germline (reference sequence). V lost 1 base to trimming and J lost 10 bases; unmatched junction nucleotides: 6. The length of the CDR3 is 14 residues. This chain's CDR3 is CSARAGQGGYEQFF. CDR3 nucleotide sequence: TGCAGTGCTAGAGCGGGACAGGGGGGCTACGAGCAGTTCTTC.

This clonotype is termed medium-sized. The J gene is TRBJ1-1, the V gene TRBV6-5; no clear D gene. V was clipped by 0 bases and J by 7 bases, with 12 bases between them. The CDR3 runs to 14 residues. CDR1 and CDR2 from the germline V gene are MNHEY and SVGAGI. The CDR3 is CASSYSNQMNEAFF. DNA of the CDR3: TGTGCCAGCAGTTACTCGAATCAGATGAATGAAGCTTTCTTT.

Sample share makes this clonotype medium-sized. The rearrangement joins TRBV2 to TRBJ1-3; D remains unclear. This CDR3 comprises 14 residues. Looked up from germline, CDR1 is SNHLY and CDR2 is FYNNEI. V was shortened by 2 bases and J by 0 bases, with 5 bases between the two germline ends. The CDR3 region has the DNA TGTGCCAGCAGTGAACCTAGCTCTGGAAACACCATATATTTT. It codes for CASSEPSSGNTIYF.

This clonotype was detected only a few times. The chain employs TRBV9 and TRBJ1-2; D gene uncertain. There are 13 residues in the CDR3. V was pared by 3 bases and J by 4 bases, with 10 bases between. Per the germline V gene, CDR1 is SGDLS and CDR2 is YYNGEE. DNA of the CDR3: TGTGCCAGCAGCGACGGCATGGCCTATGGCTACACCTTC. It codes for CASSDGMAYGYTF.

This clonotype has more than one count but fewer than ten. The chain recombines TRBV7-9 with TRBJ2-1; no clear D. Germline CDR1 and CDR2: SEHNR and FQNEAQ (reference sequence). The CDR3 runs 11 residues. With 3 bases removed from V and 8 bases from J, the gap between germline ends came to 5 bases. DNA of the CDR3: TGTGCCAGCAGCTTTTACGATGAGCAGTTCTTC. It specifies CASSFYDEQFF.

Relative to its sample, this clonotype is medium-sized (0.01 to 0.1%). The chain employs TRBV5-5 and TRBJ2-5, with 7 bases fitting TRBD2. V lost 7 bases and J lost 7; bases outside the gene matches: 7. This CDR3 comprises 12 residues. Germline V gives CDR1 SGHKS, CDR2 YYEKEE (reference sequence). DNA of the CDR3: TGTGCCAGCGATGGACTAGAGGGGACCCAGTACTTC. Translation: CASDGLEGTQYF.

This clonotype is labeled as medium-sized (0.01 to 0.1%). V gene TRBV12-3 or TRBV12-4 combines with J gene TRBJ1-2, with 8 bases that match TRBD1. The CDR3 contains 14 residues. The J segment lost 3 bases and the V segment lost 6 bases, leaving 6 bases of the junction unmatched. CDR3 nucleotide sequence: TGTGCCAGCAGACCGGACAGGGTGGACTATGGCTACACCTTC. Its translation: CASRPDRVDYGYTF.

By sample share, this clonotype is medium-sized. V gene TRBV11-2 combines with J gene TRBJ2-1; D tentatively reads TRBD1 or TRBD2 (5 bases each). Germline values: CDR1 SGHAT, CDR2 FQNNGV. The CDR3 length is 15 residues. Trimming stripped 5 bases from V and 2 bases from J, with 13 bases between. The CDR3 region is CASSLARGTYNEQFF. In nucleotides, the CDR3 is TGTGCCAGCAGCCTCGCGAGGGGAACCTACAATGAGCAGTTCTTC.

By sample share, this clonotype is medium-sized. The V gene is TRBV9, the J gene TRBJ1-1; no clear D. CDR1 and CDR2 (germline): SGDLS, YYNGEE. The CDR3 consists of 13 residues. V was clipped by 4 bases and J by 1 base, with 8 bases between them. CDR3 sequence (DNA): TGTGCCAGCAGCCCCTCAGGGAACACTGAAGCTTTCTTT. Encoded protein: CASSPSGNTEAFF.

This clonotype is labeled medium-sized. CDR3 DNA: TGCAGCGTTGAAATCCGGGCCAATGAGCAGTTCTTC. Protein product: CSVEIRANEQFF. The rearrangement joins TRBV29-1 to TRBJ2-1; D unresolved. V gave up 2 bases and J gave up 6 bases, with 8 bases separating them. The CDR3 runs 12 residues. The germline V gene has CDR1 SQVTM and CDR2 ANQGSEA.

The J gene is TRBJ1-5, the V gene TRBV7-3, with D tentatively TRBD1 (5 bases). The CDR3 has 18 residues. V lost 2 bases and J lost 1, with 18 bases in between. Germline CDR1 SGHTA, CDR2 FQGTGA. The CDR3 nucleotides read TGTGCCAGCAGCTTATACGCCCGGCAGGGAAGGAGCAATCAGCCCCAGCATTTT. Translation: CASSLYARQGRSNQPQHF.

The rearrangement links TRBV28 to TRBJ1-5; D unresolved. V was shortened by 3 bases and J by 1 base, with 10 bases between the two germline ends. The CDR3 totals 15 residues. The germline CDR1 and CDR2 sequences are MDHEN and SYDVKM. CDR3 amino acids: CASSFRLASNQPQHF. The DNA of the CDR3 is TGTGCCAGCAGTTTTCGTTTGGCGAGCAATCAGCCCCAGCATTTT.

In its sample, this clonotype ranks as medium-sized. This rearrangement joins TRBV11-1 to TRBJ2-1; 8 bases map to TRBD2. This CDR3 comprises 15 residues. Germline trimming cut 3 bases from V and 6 bases from J; bases unmatched to any gene: 7. Per the germline V gene, CDR1 is SGHAT and CDR2 is FQDESV (reference sequence). The CDR3 region is CASSFLRGGVNEQFF. Here the CDR3 DNA reads TGTGCCAGCAGCTTTTTACGGGGGGGAGTCAATGAGCAGTTCTTC. Complete variable domain (other parts from reference TRBV11-1 and TRBJ2-1): EAEVAQSPRYKITEKSQAVAFWCDPISGHATLYWYRQILGQGPELLVQFQDESVVDDSQLPKDRFSAERLKGVDSTLKIQPAELGDSAMYLCASSFLRGGVNEQFFGPGTRLTVL.

Relative to its sample, this clonotype is medium-sized. J is TRBJ2-7 and V is TRBV28; no firm D call. Germline loops: CDR1 MDHEN, CDR2 SYDVKM. This CDR3 contains 12 residues. V lost 5 bases to trimming and J lost 5 bases, with 10 bases between them. The CDR3 sequence is CASSADADEQYF. CDR3 DNA sequence: TGTGCCAGCAGTGCCGATGCTGACGAGCAGTACTTC.

By frequency in the sample, this clonotype is medium-sized. The CDR3 sequence is CASSLWTYEQYF. In DNA form, the CDR3 reads TGTGCCAGCAGTCTCTGGACCTACGAGCAGTACTTC. The V call is TRBV28, the J call TRBJ2-7; D is unresolved. Germline loops: CDR1 MDHEN, CDR2 SYDVKM. This CDR3 region has 12 residues. The V end was cut by 5 bases, the J end by 2 bases, with 7 bases between.

This clonotype qualifies as large. The chain has TRBV7-3 and TRBJ1-2; maybe TRBD1 (5 bases). This CDR3 region has 15 residues. In germline, CDR1 is SGHTA, CDR2 FQGTGA. Trimming stripped 1 base from V and 8 bases from J, with 17 bases between. In nucleotides, the CDR3 is TGTGCCAGCAGCTTAATAAAAGGGGAGGTAGAGGGCTACACCTTC. It translates to CASSLIKGEVEGYTF. Looking up the rest from reference TRBV7-3 and TRBJ1-2 gives the full variable domain: GAGVSQTPSNKVTEKGKYVELRCDPISGHTALYWYRQSLGQGPEFLIYFQGTGAADDSGLPNDRFFAVRPEGSVSTLKIQRTERGDSAVYLCASSLIKGEVEGYTFGSGTRLTVV.

By proportion, this clonotype is medium-sized (0.01 to 0.1%). The CDR3 nucleotides are TGTGCCAGTAGTATAAAGCGGGATTTCTACAATGAGCAGTTCTTC. Amino acid sequence: CASSIKRDFYNEQFF. This chain joins TRBV19 and TRBJ2-1, with 7 bases fitting TRBD2. V shed 2 bases and J 3 bases; nucleotides not matched to a gene: 4. The CDR3 has 15 residues. Germline-derived CDR1 and CDR2 are LNHDA and SQIVND (reference sequence).